Sequencing of this TCR beta chain was carried out in a study of blood T cell repertoires in COVID-19. Study overall: T cells, B-cell-depleted T cells, or PBMCs provided the cDNA or gDNA that served as material.

V shed 2 bases and J 0 bases; nucleotides not matched to a gene: 12. Germline CDR1 and CDR2: MNHEY and SMNVEV (reference sequence). CDR3 length: 18 residues. Authors' data handling: Using reference gene primer amplification, nucleated cell counts were estimated. Clones were read by immunoSEQ multiplex PCR, and TCRdb kept only the in-frame ones, dropping some. D and trimming come from the DNA, and the V and J calls and clone size come from that table. The sample lists 95,000 to 150,000 clones; 70% to 85% were seen once. The chain is built from TRBV27 and TRBJ1-1; 7 bases are shared with TRBD1. The receptor comes from a woman aged 70-85 years with acute or convalescent COVID-19. Sample: peripheral blood. This CDR3 is CASSLVFGRGKVNTEAFF. DNA of the CDR3: TGTGCCAGCAGTTTAGTCTTCGGCAGGGGGAAAGTGAACACTGAAGCTTTCTTT.